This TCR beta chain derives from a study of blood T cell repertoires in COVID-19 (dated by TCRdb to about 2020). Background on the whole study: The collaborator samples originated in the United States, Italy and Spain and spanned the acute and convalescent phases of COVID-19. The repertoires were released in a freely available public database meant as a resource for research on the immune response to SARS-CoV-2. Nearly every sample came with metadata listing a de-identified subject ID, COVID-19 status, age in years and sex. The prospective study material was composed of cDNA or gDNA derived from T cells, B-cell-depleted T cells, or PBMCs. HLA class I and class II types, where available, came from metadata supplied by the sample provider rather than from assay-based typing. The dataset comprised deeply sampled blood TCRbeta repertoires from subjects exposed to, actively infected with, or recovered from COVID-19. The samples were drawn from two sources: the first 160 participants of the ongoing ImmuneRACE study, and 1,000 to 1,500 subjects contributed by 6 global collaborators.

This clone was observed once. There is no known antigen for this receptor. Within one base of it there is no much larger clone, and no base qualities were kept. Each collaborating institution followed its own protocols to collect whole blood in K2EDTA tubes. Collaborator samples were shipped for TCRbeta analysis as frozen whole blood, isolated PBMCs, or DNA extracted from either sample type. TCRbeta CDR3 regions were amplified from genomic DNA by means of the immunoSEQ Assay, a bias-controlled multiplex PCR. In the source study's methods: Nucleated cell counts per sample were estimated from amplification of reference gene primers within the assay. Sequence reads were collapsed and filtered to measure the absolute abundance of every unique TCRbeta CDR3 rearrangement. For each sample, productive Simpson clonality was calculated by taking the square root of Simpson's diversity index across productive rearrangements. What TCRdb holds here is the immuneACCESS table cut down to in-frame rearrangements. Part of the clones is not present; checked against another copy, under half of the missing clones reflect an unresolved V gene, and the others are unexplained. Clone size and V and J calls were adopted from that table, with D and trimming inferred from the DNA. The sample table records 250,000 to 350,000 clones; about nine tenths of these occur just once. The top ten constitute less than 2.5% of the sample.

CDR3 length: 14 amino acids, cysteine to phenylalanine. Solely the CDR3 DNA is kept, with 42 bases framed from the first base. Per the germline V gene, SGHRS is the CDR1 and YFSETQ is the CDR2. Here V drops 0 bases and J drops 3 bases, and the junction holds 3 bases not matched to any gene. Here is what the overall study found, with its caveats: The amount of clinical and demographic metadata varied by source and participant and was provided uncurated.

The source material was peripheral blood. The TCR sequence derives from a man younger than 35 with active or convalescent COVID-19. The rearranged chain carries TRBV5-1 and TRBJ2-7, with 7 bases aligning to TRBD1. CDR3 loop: CASSLEGTDYEQYF. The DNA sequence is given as TGCGCCAGCAGCTTGGAAGGGACAGACTACGAGCAGTACTTC.